This T cell receptor (beta chain) was recovered during a study of CD8 T cells in ankylosing spondylitis. This clonotype came up many times. What it binds is not known. Making the TCR beta libraries involved quantitative 5'-RACE with molecular barcodes. In TCRdb, the 5' RACE reads were re-called with MiXCR into one record per CDR3 protein. Of 130,000 or so distinct CDR3 sequences listed, around 7% are singletons. Notes on the study in general: Seemingly characteristic of ankylosing spondylitis blood was a TCR beta motif consisting of eight highly homologous variants.

Germline V gene sequence: CDR1 SGHRS, CDR2 YFSETQ. The CDR3 is 14 residues long. V shed 4 bases and J shed 5 bases, with 12 bases lying between them. The chain has TRBV5-1 and TRBJ2-2; D is perhaps TRBD1 (5 bases). The sample comprised blood, either unsorted or a sorted T cell fraction (not recorded which). This TCR derives from a male donor with ankylosing spondylitis or in good health (not recorded which). Written as DNA, the CDR3 is TGCGCCAGCAGCCTTGGACAACCTACCGGGGAGCTGTTTTTT. Its translation is CASSLGQPTGELFF.